This T cell receptor beta chain comes out of a study of shared clonotypes between healthy human individuals. Some clones are missing from TCRdb's copy, which holds only in-frame ones; the method was immunoSEQ multiplex PCR. Here the sample spans 2 million to 2.5 million clones, just over 90% being singletons. Study-wide results and caveats: Unshared clonotypes carried lower generation probabilities than those common to all four donors. Represented diversity (both genetic and exposure-history) was limited by the small number of donors.

The CDR3 length is 13 residues. Germline CDR1 SGHRS, CDR2 YFSETQ. The V gene lost 1 base and the J gene lost 3 bases, with 7 bases spanning the gap. Remarks on this clone: Its antigen is not identified. Different DNA sequences within this sample yield the same CDR3.

The split of CD4+ cells yielded CD45RA+ naive and CD45RA-negative memory subsets. Sequencing was done on a sample of naive CD4+ T cells from PBMCs. Subset denoted: CD45RA+ positively selected. J is TRBJ2-5 and V is TRBV5-1, with D perhaps matching TRBD2 (6 bases). The source is a man in his late teens or twenties in good health. Some clones in this sample may be carry-over from other donors' samples. CDR3 sequence reads: CASSLSGEETQYF. The CDR3 DNA reads as TGCGCCAGCAGCTTGTCGGGAGAAGAGACCCAGTACTTC.